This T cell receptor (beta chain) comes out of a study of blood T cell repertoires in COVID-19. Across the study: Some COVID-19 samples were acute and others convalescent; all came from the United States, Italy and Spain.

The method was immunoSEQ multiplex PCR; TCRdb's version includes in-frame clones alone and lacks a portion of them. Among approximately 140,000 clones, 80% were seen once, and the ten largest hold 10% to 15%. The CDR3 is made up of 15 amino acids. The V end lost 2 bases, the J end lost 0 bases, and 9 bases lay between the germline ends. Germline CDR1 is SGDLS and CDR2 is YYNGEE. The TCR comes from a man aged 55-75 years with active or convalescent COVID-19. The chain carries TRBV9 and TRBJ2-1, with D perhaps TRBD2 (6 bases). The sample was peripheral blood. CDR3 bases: TGTGCCAGCAGCGTCAGCGGGTTCTCCTACAATGAGCAGTTCTTC. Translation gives CASSVSGFSYNEQFF.